Below are 9 T cell receptor beta chains sequenced from a single sample in a study of blood T cell repertoires in COVID-19. The repertoire was sequenced with immunoSEQ multiplex PCR; TCRdb's copy has only in-frame clones and lacks some. This sample has tens of thousands of clones, with about 81% found just once. Sequencing used peripheral blood. The origin of the receptors is a man aged 45 to 65 with acute or convalescent COVID-19.

The chain has TRBV27 and TRBJ1-1, with D uncertain. CDR1 MNHEY and CDR2 SMNVEV come from the germline V gene (reference sequence). Trimming removed 7 bases from V and 1 base from J, with 16 bases in between. This CDR3 has 15 residues. CDR3 DNA: TGTGCCAGCACCTTATCTGGACGGGGGAACACTGAAGCTTTCTTT. This codes for CASTLSGRGNTEAFF.

The chain is built from TRBV4-2 and TRBJ1-1; D remains unclear. The CDR3 contains 14 residues. Germline V lookup: CDR1 LGHNA, CDR2 YNFKEQ. Trimming cost V 2 bases and J 10 bases, with 17 bases left between them. The CDR3 region has the DNA TGTGCCAGCAGCCAAACGGACGTGGGAGTTGGAGCTTTCTTT. It specifies CASSQTDVGVGAFF.

The chain couples TRBV6-1 to TRBJ2-7; weak D call: TRBD1 (5 bases). The germline gives CDR1 MNHNS, CDR2 SASEGT. Trimming took off 3 bases at V and 1 base at J, with 13 bases between the two ends. There are 15 residues in the CDR3. The DNA for the CDR3 is TGTGCCAGCAGTGATAGGCGACAGCTTTCCTACGAGCAGTACTTC. It codes for CASSDRRQLSYEQYF.

This chain joins TRBV10-3 and TRBJ2-3, with 10 bases matching TRBD2. The junction had 20 bases not matched to a gene; V was cut back by 0 bases and J by 5 bases. The CDR3 is 21 amino acids. Germline V gene data show CDR1 as ENHRY and CDR2 as SYGVKD. The CDR3 region has the DNA TGTGCCATCAGTGAGTCGTCGAGAAGCGGGGGGGCAGGTGGGTCGGGAGATACGCAGTATTTT. This gives the protein CAISESSRSGGAGGSGDTQYF.

The chain uses TRBV29-1 and TRBJ2-2, with D uncertain. Germline V CDR1 and CDR2: SQVTM, ANQGSEA. Trimming removed 8 bases from V and 1 base from J, with 11 bases in between. CDR3 length: 13 residues. CDR3 residues: CSSLGGNTGELFF. The DNA of the CDR3 is TGCAGCTCCCTTGGCGGGAACACCGGGGAGCTGTTTTTT.

The chain recombines TRBV5-1 with TRBJ1-5; TRBD1 matches at 10 bases. Germline lookup yields CDR1 SGHRS and CDR2 YFSETQ. V lost 4 bases, J lost 7 bases, and 8 bases stayed unmatched. CDR3 length equals 15 residues. CDR3 coding DNA: TGCGCCAGCAGCCTCGGACAGGGGGTCGGCCAGCCCCAGCATTTT. This encodes CASSLGQGVGQPQHF.

The rearrangement uses TRBV10-1 and TRBJ2-7, with 7 bases lining up with TRBD1. Losses at the gene ends were 9 bases for V and 3 bases for J; bases not matched to a gene: 8. The CDR3 spans 13 residues. The germline V gene encodes CDR1 WNHNN and CDR2 SYGVQD (reference sequence). For the CDR3, the DNA is TGCGCCAGGACAGGGATTGGGGTCTACGAGCAGTACTTC. Encoded protein: CARTGIGVYEQYF.

This sequence joins TRBV6-6 and TRBJ2-3, with 7 bases lining up with TRBD2. This CDR3 contains 14 residues. V dropped 8 bases and J dropped 1; count of bases not matched to a gene: 6. CDR1 is MNHNY, CDR2 SVGAGI, per germline (reference sequence). CDR3 nucleotide sequence: TGTGCCAGCGGAGGGCGGGAGCGCACAGATACGCAGTATTTT. Its translation: CASGGRERTDTQYF.

The chain links TRBV29-1 to TRBJ2-1; 10 nucleotides line up with TRBD2. V lost 2 bases, J lost 6 bases, and 4 bases stayed unmatched. Looked up from germline, CDR1 is SQVTM and CDR2 is ANQGSEA. The CDR3 has 14 residues. The CDR3 DNA sequence: TGCAGCGTTGAATCTAGCGGGGGAGGCAATGAGCAGTTCTTC. This gives the protein CSVESSGGGNEQFF.